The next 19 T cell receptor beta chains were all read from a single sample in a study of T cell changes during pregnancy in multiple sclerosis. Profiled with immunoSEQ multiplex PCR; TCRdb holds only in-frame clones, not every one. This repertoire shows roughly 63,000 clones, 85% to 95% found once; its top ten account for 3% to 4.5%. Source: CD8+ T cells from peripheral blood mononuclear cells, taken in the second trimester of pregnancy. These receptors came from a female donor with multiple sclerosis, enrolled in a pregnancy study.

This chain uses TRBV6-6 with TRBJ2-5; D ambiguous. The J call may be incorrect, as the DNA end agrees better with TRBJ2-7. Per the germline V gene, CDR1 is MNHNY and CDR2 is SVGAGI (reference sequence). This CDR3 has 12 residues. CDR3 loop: CASSDLTYEQYF. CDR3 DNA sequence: TGTGCCAGCAGTGATCTAACCTACGAGCAGTACTTC.

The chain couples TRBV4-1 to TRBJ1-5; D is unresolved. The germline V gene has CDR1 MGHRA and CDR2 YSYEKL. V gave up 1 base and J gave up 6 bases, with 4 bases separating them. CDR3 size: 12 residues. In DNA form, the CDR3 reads TGCGCCAGCAGCCAAGGAGGTCAGCCCCAGCATTTT. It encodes CASSQGGQPQHF.

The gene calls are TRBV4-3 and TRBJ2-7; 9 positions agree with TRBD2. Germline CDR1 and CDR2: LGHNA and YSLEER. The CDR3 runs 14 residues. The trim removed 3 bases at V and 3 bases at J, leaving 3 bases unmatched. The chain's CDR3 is CASSHYSGGYEQYF. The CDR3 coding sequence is TGCGCCAGCAGCCACTATAGCGGGGGCTACGAGCAGTACTTC.

This CDR3 reads CASSVVSQDTQYF. In nucleotides, the CDR3 is TGTGCCAGCAGCGTAGTATCGCAGGATACGCAGTATTTT. The chain is built from TRBV9 and TRBJ2-3; D uncertain. This CDR3 region has 13 residues. Trimming removed 0 bases at V and 6 bases at J, with 8 bases between. Per the germline V gene, CDR1 is SGDLS and CDR2 is YYNGEE.

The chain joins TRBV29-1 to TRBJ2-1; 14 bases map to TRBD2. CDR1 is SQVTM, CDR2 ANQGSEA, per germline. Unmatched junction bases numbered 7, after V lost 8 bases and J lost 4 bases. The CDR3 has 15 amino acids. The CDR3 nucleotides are TGCAGCTTCTCAGGGACTAGCGGGGGATACAATGAGCAGTTCTTC. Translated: CSFSGTSGGYNEQFF.

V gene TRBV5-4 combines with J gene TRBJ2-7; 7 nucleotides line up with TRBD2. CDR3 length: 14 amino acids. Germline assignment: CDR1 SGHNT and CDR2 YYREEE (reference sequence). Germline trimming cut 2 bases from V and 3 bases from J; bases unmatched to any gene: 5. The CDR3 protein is CASSFGGSHYEQYF. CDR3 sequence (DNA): TGTGCCAGCAGCTTCGGGGGGTCTCACTACGAGCAGTACTTC. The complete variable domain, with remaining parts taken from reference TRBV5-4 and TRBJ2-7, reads ETGVTQSPTHLIKTRGQQVTLRCSSQSGHNTVSWYQQALGQGPQFIFQYYREEENGRGNFPPRFSGLQFPNYSSELNVNALELDDSALYLCASSFGGSHYEQYFGPGTRLTVT.

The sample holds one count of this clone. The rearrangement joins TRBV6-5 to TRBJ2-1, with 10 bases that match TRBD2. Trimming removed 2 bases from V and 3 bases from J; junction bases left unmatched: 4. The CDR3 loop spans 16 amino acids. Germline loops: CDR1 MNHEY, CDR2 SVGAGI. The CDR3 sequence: CASSYEASGSYNEQFF. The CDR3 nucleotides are TGTGCCAGCAGTTACGAGGCTAGCGGGAGCTACAATGAGCAGTTCTTC.

CDR3 amino acids: CASSSGTAYGYTF. CDR3 in DNA: TGTGCCAGTAGCTCCGGGACAGCCTATGGCTACACCTTC. This chain links TRBV19 with TRBJ1-2, with 7 nucleotides matching TRBD1. Looked up from germline, CDR1 is LNHDA and CDR2 is SQIVND (reference sequence). With 6 bases clipped from V and 4 bases from J, the junction kept 5 bases outside the gene matches. The CDR3 totals 13 residues.

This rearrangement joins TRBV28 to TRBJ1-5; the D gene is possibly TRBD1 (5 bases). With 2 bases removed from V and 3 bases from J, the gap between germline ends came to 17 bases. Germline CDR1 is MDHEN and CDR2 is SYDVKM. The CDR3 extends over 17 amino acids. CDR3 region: CASSLMGPPNSNQPQHF. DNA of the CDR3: TGTGCCAGCAGTTTAATGGGGCCGCCGAATTCCAATCAGCCCCAGCATTTT.

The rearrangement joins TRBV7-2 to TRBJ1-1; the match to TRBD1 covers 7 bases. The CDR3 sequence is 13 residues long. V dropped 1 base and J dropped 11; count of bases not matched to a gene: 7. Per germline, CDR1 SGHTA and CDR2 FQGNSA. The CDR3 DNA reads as TGTGCCAGCAGCTTAGAACAGGGGTTTTGGGCTTTCTTT. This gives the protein CASSLEQGFWAFF.

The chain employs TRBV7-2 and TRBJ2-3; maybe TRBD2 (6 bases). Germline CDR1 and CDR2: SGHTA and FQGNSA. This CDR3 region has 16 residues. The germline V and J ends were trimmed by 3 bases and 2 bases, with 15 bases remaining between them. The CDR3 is CASSLTWDFLTDTQYF. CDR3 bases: TGTGCCAGCAGCTTGACCTGGGACTTCCTCACAGATACGCAGTATTTT.

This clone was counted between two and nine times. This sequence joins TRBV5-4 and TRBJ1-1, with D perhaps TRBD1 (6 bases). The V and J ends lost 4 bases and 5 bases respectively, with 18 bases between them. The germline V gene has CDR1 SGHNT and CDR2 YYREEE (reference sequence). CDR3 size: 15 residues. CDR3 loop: CASSLITGIGTEAFF. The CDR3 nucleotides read TGTGCCAGCAGCCTTATTACAGGGATCGGGACTGAAGCTTTCTTT.

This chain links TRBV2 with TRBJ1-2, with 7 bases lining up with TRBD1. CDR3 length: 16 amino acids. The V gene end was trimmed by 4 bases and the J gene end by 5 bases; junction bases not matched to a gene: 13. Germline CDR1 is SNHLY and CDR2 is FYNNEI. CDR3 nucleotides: TGTGCCAGCAGTGTAGGACAGGAATTAAGTTCGTATGGCTACACCTTC. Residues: CASSVGQELSSYGYTF.

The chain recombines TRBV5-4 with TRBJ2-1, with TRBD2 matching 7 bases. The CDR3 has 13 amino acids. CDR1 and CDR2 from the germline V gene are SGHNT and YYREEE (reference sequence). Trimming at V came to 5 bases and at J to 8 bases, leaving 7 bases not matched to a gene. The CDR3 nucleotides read TGTGCCAGCAGAGTCTGGGGGGGGGATGAGCAGTTCTTC. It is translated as CASRVWGGDEQFF. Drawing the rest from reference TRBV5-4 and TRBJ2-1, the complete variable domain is ETGVTQSPTHLIKTRGQQVTLRCSSQSGHNTVSWYQQALGQGPQFIFQYYREEENGRGNFPPRFSGLQFPNYSSELNVNALELDDSALYLCASRVWGGDEQFFGPGTRLTVL.

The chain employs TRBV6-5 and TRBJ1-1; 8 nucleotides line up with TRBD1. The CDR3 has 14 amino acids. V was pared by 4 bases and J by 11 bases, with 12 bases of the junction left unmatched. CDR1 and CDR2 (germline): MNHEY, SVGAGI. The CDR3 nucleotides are TGTGCCAGCAGTTTGACAGGGGCTGGGGGTCGGGCTTTCTTT. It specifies CASSLTGAGGRAFF.

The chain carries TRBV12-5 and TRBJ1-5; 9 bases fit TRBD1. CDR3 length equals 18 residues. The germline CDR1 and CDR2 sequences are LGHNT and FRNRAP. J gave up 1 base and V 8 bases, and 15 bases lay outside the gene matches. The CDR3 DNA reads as TGTGCTAGTATACGACCCGGACAGGGGATTGGGAGCAATCAGCCCCAGCATTTT. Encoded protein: CASIRPGQGIGSNQPQHF.

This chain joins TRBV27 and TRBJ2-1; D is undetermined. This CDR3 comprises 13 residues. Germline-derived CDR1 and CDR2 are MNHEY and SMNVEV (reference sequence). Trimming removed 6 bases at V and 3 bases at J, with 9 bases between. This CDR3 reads CASRETGYNEQFF. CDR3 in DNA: TGTGCCAGCAGGGAGACGGGCTACAATGAGCAGTTCTTC.

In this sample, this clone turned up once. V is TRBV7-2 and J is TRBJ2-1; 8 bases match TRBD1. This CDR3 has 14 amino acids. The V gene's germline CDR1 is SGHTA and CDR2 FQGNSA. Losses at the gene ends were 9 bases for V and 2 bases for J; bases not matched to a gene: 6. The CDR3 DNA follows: TGTGCCAGGGGAGGACAGGGAGCCTACAATGAGCAGTTCTTC. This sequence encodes CARGGQGAYNEQFF.

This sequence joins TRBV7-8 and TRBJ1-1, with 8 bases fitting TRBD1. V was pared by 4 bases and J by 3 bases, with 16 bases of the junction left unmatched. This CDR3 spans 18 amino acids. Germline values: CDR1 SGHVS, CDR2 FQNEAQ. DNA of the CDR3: TGTGCCAGCAGCTACAGACAGGGGACCGTTTGGACGGACACTGAAGCTTTCTTT. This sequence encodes CASSYRQGTVWTDTEAFF.